The clone carrying this T cell receptor (beta chain) came up many times. Its antigen is not known. These data originate in a study of regulatory T cells in long-lasting Graves disease. Background on the study: Recently diagnosed Graves' patients had received antithyroid drugs for under 3 months.

Whole-study results and caveats: The persistent group shared 2,741 public clonotypes, more than the 950 to 1,000 shared by new patients. Thyroid tissue went unexamined; only peripheral blood was analyzed.

In building TCR beta libraries, iRepertoire HTBI primers were used together with Arm-PCR of CDR3 regions. TCRdb called the multiplex PCR reads again in MiXCR, with one record for every CDR3 protein. The profile covers 450,000 to 650,000 distinct CDR3 sequences, with roughly 16% appearing a single time and 20% to 25% taken by the ten largest. This CDR3 contains 13 residues. Trimming shortened V by 7 bases and J by 2 bases, and 11 bases separated the two germline ends. Germline V gene sequence: CDR1 WSHSY, CDR2 SAAADI. Described time point: newly diagnosed GD, antithyroid drugs for less than 3 months. PBMCs provided the RNA from which the TCR library was made. These data were likewise used in another study, on T cells in Graves' hyperthyroidism and ophthalmopathy. That report notes: Blood samples included most of the expanded thyroid clonotypes exceeding 0.001.

This material consisted of peripheral blood mononuclear cells (PBMCs), taken at new diagnosis, from a patient treated with antithyroid drugs. This clonotype originated in a woman aged 40 to 65 with Graves disease. The chain uses TRBV10-2 and TRBJ1-1, with a weak D call TRBD1 (6 bases). Here the CDR3 reads CASNPQGNTEAFF. Written as DNA, the CDR3 is TGCGCCAGCAACCCACAGGGTAACACTGAAGCTTTCTTT.